This TCR beta chain came from a study of cytomegalovirus exposure and HLA in healthy donors. Study observations and caveats: Cytomegalovirus status was reportedly diagnosed by the classifier with high specificity and sensitivity. One later analysis, an examination of the roughly 110 validation repertoires, found that first-cohort TCR clusters tended to co-occur in them. Specificity for CMV antigens was confirmed in vitro for a few of the CMV-associated chains. Listed as cytomegalovirus-associated were approximately 160 TCR beta chains.

Trimming shortened V by 0 bases and J by 5 bases, and 13 bases separated the two germline ends. The germline gives CDR1 SGHNT, CDR2 YYREEE (reference sequence). This CDR3 has 15 amino acids. Profiling relied on immunoSEQ multiplex PCR, and the TCRdb table lists in-frame clones only, not all of them. The table has about 280,000 clones, roughly 90% seen once. On this clone: Its specificity is not known.

This chain connects TRBV5-4 to TRBJ2-3, with a possible D match to TRBD2 (6 bases). The sequencing input was PBMCs. This clonotype was sampled from a woman between 18 and 29 years old in good health and CMV-seronegative. CDR3 sequence (DNA): TGTGCCAGCAGCTTGGGTTGGAGGGGTTTAGATACGCAGTATTTT. This sequence encodes CASSLGWRGLDTQYF.